These 32 T cell receptor beta chains share one sample of origin, sequenced in a study of spatial heterogeneity in lung cancer. Time point indicated: blood at routine non-recurrence follow-up after resection. TCRdb redid the calling of the 5' RACE reads with MiXCR, one entry per CDR3 protein. Of about 400 distinct CDR3 sequences in the sample, around 30% were seen once. The sequencing used PBMCs, collected at follow-up. These receptors were taken from a male donor with early-stage non-small cell lung cancer.

This clonotype is categorized as large. Little can be read into the size of this beta chain, an off-target read in a library designed for alpha chains. The chain links TRBV6-2 or TRBV6-3 to TRBJ2-7; D call uncertain. Germline V lookup: CDR1 MNHEY, CDR2 SVGEGT. This CDR3 has 11 residues. The germline V and J ends were trimmed by 0 bases and 9 bases, with 6 bases remaining between them. This CDR3 reads CASSYSMSQYF. As DNA, the CDR3 is TGTGCCAGCAGTTACTCGATGTCGCAGTACTTC.

On this clonotype itself: This beta chain is off target for a library built for alpha chains, so its abundance means little. This chain links TRBV4-3 with TRBJ1-1, with D uncertain. Germline V gene data show CDR1 as LGHNA and CDR2 as YSLEER. Trimming stripped 0 bases from V and 6 bases from J, with 11 bases between. This CDR3 is 14 amino acids long. CDR3 amino acids: CASSQESGQAEAFF. The CDR3 region has the DNA TGCGCCAGCAGCCAAGAGAGTGGGCAGGCTGAAGCTTTCTTT.

By share, this clonotype ranks as large. The library was built for alpha chains, so this beta chain is an off-target read and its size means little. The chain is built from TRBV5-1 and TRBJ2-7, with a tentative D call TRBD1 (6 bases). The CDR3 is 15 amino acids. From germline, CDR1 is SGHRS and CDR2 YFSETQ. Between the trimmed V and J ends, which lost 4 bases and 2 bases, there was a span of 16 bases. The CDR3 coding sequence is TGCGCCAGCAGCCAACAGGGTTTTGGGGCCTACGAGCAGTACTTC. It encodes CASSQQGFGAYEQYF.

Worth noting for this clonotype: Within a library made for alpha chains, this beta chain is off target, and its count is uninformative. The chain uses TRBV7-2 and TRBJ2-1, with D maybe TRBD1 (5 bases). The V gene lost 5 bases and the J gene lost 2 bases, with 10 bases spanning the gap. CDR3 size: 14 residues. CDR1 and CDR2 from the germline V gene are SGHTA and FQGNSA. The CDR3 loop is CASSPMGPYNEQFF. The CDR3, as DNA: TGTGCCAGCAGCCCGATGGGGCCCTACAATGAGCAGTTCTTC.

This clonotype came up a few times. This beta chain is off target for a library built for alpha chains, so its abundance means little. CDR3 protein: CASSLEQGGRDEQYF. CDR3 sequence (DNA): TGCGCCAGCAGCTTGGAACAGGGGGGGAGAGACGAGCAGTACTTC. The chain couples TRBV5-1 to TRBJ2-7; weak D call: TRBD1 (8 bases). Trimming took 0 bases from V and 5 from J, leaving 15 bases between them. The CDR3 is made up of 15 amino acids. Germline V gene lookup returns CDR1 SGHRS and CDR2 YFSETQ.

Notes on this clonotype: Found in a library prepared for alpha chains, this beta chain is an off-target read, and its abundance has little meaning. The chain has TRBV2 and TRBJ1-2; no definite D call. V shed 6 bases and J shed 5 bases, with 16 bases lying between them. This CDR3 is built from 14 residues. Looked up from germline, CDR1 is SNHLY and CDR2 is FYNNEI. DNA for the CDR3: TGTGCCAGCAGCGGGGTCTTTCCGGAATATGGCTACACCTTC. This codes for CASSGVFPEYGYTF.

As regards this clonotype: In a library made to pick up alpha chains, this beta chain is a stray read with a size that means little. The chain combines TRBV10-3 with TRBJ2-7, with 10 bases matching TRBD1. The junction had 8 bases not matched to a gene; V was cut back by 6 bases and J by 6 bases. The CDR3 extends over 14 amino acids. Germline lookup yields CDR1 ENHRY and CDR2 SYGVKD. CDR3 nucleotides: TGTGCCATCAGAGACCGGGACAGGGGCAGCGAGCAGTACTTC. Amino acid sequence: CAIRDRDRGSEQYF.

Comment on this clonotype: One end of the junction does not line up with germline, which may come from a read error. This beta chain is a stray sequence in a library constructed for alpha chains; its clone size is not meaningful. The CDR3 reads CVSKVGGGRYEQYF. Here the CDR3 DNA reads TGTGTCAGCAAGGTGGGAGGAGGCCGGTACGAGCAGTACTTC. The chain carries TRBV2 and TRBJ2-7; the D gene is possibly TRBD2 (6 bases). Germline V gene data show CDR1 as SNHLY and CDR2 as FYNNEI. The CDR3 consists of 14 residues.

This clonotype was seen only a few times. This beta chain is an off-target read within a library intended for alpha chains, so its frequency means little. This chain uses TRBV27 with TRBJ2-7; D perhaps matches TRBD2 (7 bases). The ends were cut back, 5 bases at V and 4 bases at J, with 15 bases in the middle. The CDR3 contains 14 residues. The germline V gene has CDR1 MNHEY and CDR2 SMNVEV (reference sequence). Written as DNA, the CDR3 is TGTGCCAGCAGTATAGGGGGGGGATTGTACGAGCAGTACTTC. Residues: CASSIGGGLYEQYF.

This clonotype is medium-sized. This beta chain slipped into a library made for alpha chains as a stray read, so its size is not meaningful. The genes are TRBV10-3 and TRBJ2-5; no firm D call. Trimming shortened V by 6 bases and J by 1 base, and 12 bases separated the two germline ends. CDR1 and CDR2 from the germline V gene are ENHRY and SYGVKD. The CDR3 has 14 residues. CDR3 protein: CAIRSTDPQETQYF. CDR3 DNA: TGTGCCATCAGGAGTACCGACCCCCAAGAGACCCAGTACTTC.

This clonotype is termed large. The size of this beta chain means little, since it is a stray read in a library made for alpha chains. The chain recombines TRBV25-1 with TRBJ1-4; D is ambiguous. Germline CDR1 MGHDK, CDR2 SYGVNS. V lost 5 bases and J 1 base, leaving 11 bases between the germline ends. The CDR3 totals 15 residues. CDR3: CASSPMVGTNEKLFF. CDR3 sequence (DNA): TGTGCCAGCAGTCCCATGGTGGGAACTAATGAAAAACTGTTTTTT.

Worth noting for this clonotype: This beta chain is off target for a library built for alpha chains, so its abundance means little. The chain recombines TRBV5-1 with TRBJ2-3; D gene unclear. The CDR3 spans 12 residues. In germline, CDR1 is SGHRS, CDR2 YFSETQ. Trimming removed 0 bases at V and 4 bases at J, with 3 bases between. In nucleotides, the CDR3 is TGCGCCAGCAGCTTGGGGGCAGATACGCAGTATTTT. Amino acid sequence: CASSLGADTQYF.

Within the sample, this clonotype is large. Because this beta chain is a stray read in a library intended to capture alpha chains, its abundance should not be given much weight. This rearrangement joins TRBV6-5 to TRBJ2-1, with 8 bases aligning to TRBD2. The CDR3 consists of 13 residues. V gave up 6 bases and J gave up 10 bases; unmatched junction bases: 8. CDR1 is MNHEY and CDR2 is SVGAGI in the germline V gene. CDR3 amino acids: CASSLAGGGEQFF. CDR3 sequence (DNA): TGTGCCAGCAGCCTGGCGGGAGGAGGGGAGCAGTTCTTC.

This clonotype is medium-sized within its sample. This beta chain is off target for a library built for alpha chains, so its abundance means little. The genes are TRBV29-1 and TRBJ2-1; possible D gene TRBD2, 5 bases. V lost 3 bases and J lost 3, with 12 bases in between. This CDR3 region has 14 residues. The V gene's germline CDR1 is SQVTM and CDR2 ANQGSEA. Here the CDR3 reads CSVDSGKIYNEQFF. CDR3 in DNA: TGCAGCGTTGATTCGGGGAAGATCTACAATGAGCAGTTCTTC.

As regards this clonotype: Found in a library prepared for alpha chains, this beta chain is an off-target read, and its abundance has little meaning. This chain connects TRBV12-3 or TRBV12-4 to TRBJ2-7; tentatively, D is TRBD2 (6 bases). The CDR3 consists of 13 residues. Trimming shortened V by 1 base and J by 7 bases, and 11 bases separated the two germline ends. As DNA, the CDR3 is TGTGCCAGCAGTTTAGTGGGACTCCCAGAGCAGTACTTC. This encodes CASSLVGLPEQYF.

For this clonotype: This beta chain came through as a stray read in a library set up for alpha chains, and its size says little. The gene calls are TRBV20-1 and TRBJ1-6; D is uncertain. The CDR3 loop spans 15 amino acids. CDR1 and CDR2 from the germline V gene are DFQATT and SNEGSKA (reference sequence). V lost 5 bases to trimming and J lost 0 bases, with 11 bases between them. CDR3 DNA: TGCAGTGCTCCGACGGGAGGCTCCTATAATTCACCCCTCCACTTT. Translating it yields CSAPTGGSYNSPLHF.

On this clonotype: This beta chain is off target for a library built for alpha chains, so its abundance means little. J is TRBJ2-4 and V is TRBV11-2; TRBD1 matches at 7 bases. Trimming removed 3 bases from V and 12 bases from J; junction bases left unmatched: 11. CDR3 size: 14 residues. Germline values: CDR1 SGHAT, CDR2 FQNNGV. The CDR3 sequence is CASSFRDRSTSQYF. The CDR3, as DNA: TGTGCCAGCAGCTTCCGGGACAGAAGCACAAGTCAGTACTTC.

Of note for this clonotype: The size of this beta chain means little, since it is a stray read in a library made for alpha chains. This chain connects TRBV28 to TRBJ2-7; 9 bases line up with TRBD2. Germline trimming cut 3 bases from V and 2 bases from J; bases unmatched to any gene: 8. The CDR3 extends over 16 amino acids. The germline V gene has CDR1 MDHEN and CDR2 SYDVKM. The CDR3 loop reads CASSFSLAGLTYEQYF. Written as DNA, the CDR3 is TGTGCCAGCAGTTTTTCCCTAGCGGGGCTAACCTACGAGCAGTACTTC.

Relative to its sample, this clonotype is medium-sized. Since it is a stray read in a library aimed at alpha chains, this beta chain has a size that is not meaningful. The chain is built from TRBV24-1 and TRBJ2-1; D may match TRBD1 or TRBD2 (5 bases each). This CDR3 is built from 14 residues. CDR1 KGHDR and CDR2 SFDVKD come from the germline V gene. V lost 9 bases and J 8 bases, leaving 19 bases between the germline ends. DNA for the CDR3: TGTGCCACCCGCGGTGAGGGGACGAGGGATGAGCAGTTCTTC. Amino acid sequence: CATRGEGTRDEQFF.

Within the sample, this clonotype is large. Being off target in a library aimed at alpha chains, this beta chain has a size of little meaning. The chain carries TRBV6-6 and TRBJ1-2; possible D gene TRBD1, 5 bases. The CDR3 totals 14 residues. V lost 7 bases and J lost 4, with 16 bases in between. The germline V gene has CDR1 MNHNY and CDR2 SVGAGI (reference sequence). CDR3 amino acids: CASTNWGVSYGYTF. CDR3 in DNA: TGTGCCAGCACCAACTGGGGGGTCAGCTATGGCTACACCTTC.

This clonotype was counted once. This beta chain is a stray read from a library made for alpha chains; its abundance is not meaningful. V and J are TRBV6-2 or TRBV6-3 and TRBJ1-3; D possibly corresponds to TRBD1 (5 bases). This CDR3 has 14 residues. The V gene lost 6 bases and the J gene lost 6 bases, with 15 bases spanning the gap. From germline, CDR1 is MNHEY and CDR2 SVGEGT. DNA for the CDR3: TGTGCCAGCAGAGGAGGGACGTTCGAAAACACCATATATTTT. This gives the protein CASRGGTFENTIYF.

There are a few counts of this clonotype. This beta chain slipped into a library made for alpha chains as a stray read, so its size is not meaningful. V usage is TRBV5-1 and J usage is TRBJ2-4; no clear D. This CDR3 contains 14 residues. CDR1 SGHRS and CDR2 YFSETQ come from the germline V gene. Trimming removed 0 bases from V and 0 bases from J, with 4 bases in between. The CDR3, as DNA: TGCGCCAGCAGCTTGGAAATAGCCAAAAACATTCAGTACTTC. The encoded protein is CASSLEIAKNIQYF.

This clonotype was counted a single time. Being off target in a library aimed at alpha chains, this beta chain has a size of little meaning. J is TRBJ2-5 and V is TRBV7-2, with 12 positions matching TRBD2. V gave up 2 bases and J gave up 5 bases; unmatched junction bases: 6. This CDR3 spans 16 amino acids. CDR1 and CDR2 from the germline V gene are SGHTA and FQGNSA. CDR3 nucleotide sequence: TGTGCCAGCAGCTTAAGCCGACTAGCGGGGGTCGAGACCCAGTACTTC. Protein product: CASSLSRLAGVETQYF. The variable domain in full, with the rest retrieved from reference TRBV7-2 and TRBJ2-5, is GAGVSQSPSNKVTEKGKDVELRCDPISGHTALYWYRQSLGQGLEFLIYFQGNSAPDKSGLPSDRFSAERTGGSVSTLTIQRTQQEDSAVYLCASSLSRLAGVETQYFGPGTRLLVL.

For this clonotype: This beta chain turned up in a library designed for alpha chains; as an off-target read, its abundance says little. V is TRBV3-1 and J is TRBJ2-7; D is unresolved. The CDR3 is 13 residues long. Germline V CDR1 and CDR2: LGHDT, YNNKEL (reference sequence). The V end lost 0 bases, the J end lost 4 bases, and 7 bases lay between the germline ends. The CDR3 is CASSQEVLYEQYF. The CDR3 DNA sequence: TGTGCCAGCAGCCAAGAGGTGCTTTACGAGCAGTACTTC.

About this clonotype: This beta chain is a stray read from a library made for alpha chains; its abundance is not meaningful. This chain uses TRBV29-1 with TRBJ2-7, with 9 bases lining up with TRBD2. V dropped 5 bases and J dropped 2; count of bases not matched to a gene: 10. CDR1 and CDR2 from the germline V gene are SQVTM and ANQGSEA. The CDR3 consists of 15 residues. The CDR3 nucleotides read TGCAGCGTTACCCCCCGAGGCGGGGGGGCCTACGAGCAGTACTTC. It specifies CSVTPRGGGAYEQYF.

Details on this clonotype: Being off target in a library aimed at alpha chains, this beta chain has a size of little meaning. The V call is TRBV20-1, the J call TRBJ2-7; D gene unclear. Trimming left V 1 base short and J 6 bases short, with 7 bases between. Germline-derived CDR1 and CDR2 are DFQATT and SNEGSKA (reference sequence). This CDR3 has 11 amino acids. CDR3 region: CSARATVEQYF. The CDR3 coding sequence is TGCAGTGCTAGAGCCACAGTCGAGCAGTACTTC.

By share, this clonotype ranks as large. The library was built for alpha chains, so this beta chain is an off-target read and its size means little. J is TRBJ1-6 and V is TRBV10-3; D gene unclear. There are 14 residues in the CDR3. Trimming shortened V by 7 bases and J by 0 bases, and 7 bases separated the two germline ends. Germline CDR1 ENHRY, CDR2 SYGVKD. CDR3 in amino acids: CAITARSYNSPLHF. CDR3 DNA: TGTGCCATCACTGCGCGCTCCTATAATTCACCCCTCCACTTT.

On this clonotype itself: With the library built for alpha chains, this beta chain is off target and its frequency is not meaningful. The rearrangement joins TRBV6-2 or TRBV6-3 to TRBJ2-7; D may be TRBD2 (5 bases). CDR1 is MNHEY, CDR2 SVGEGT, per germline. V lost 2 bases, J lost 3 bases, and 11 bases lay in between. The CDR3 length is 14 residues. CDR3 amino acids: CASSYGENYYEQYF. The CDR3 DNA reads TGTGCCAGCAGTTACGGGGAGAATTACTACGAGCAGTACTTC.

By its share, this clonotype is medium-sized. This beta chain was picked up by a library intended for alpha chains and is off target, so its count carries little meaning. V is TRBV19 and J is TRBJ1-5; 7 nucleotides agree with TRBD1. The V gene's germline CDR1 is LNHDA and CDR2 SQIVND (reference sequence). The V and J ends lost 4 bases and 3 bases, in that order; junction bases with no gene match: 3. This CDR3 has 14 amino acids. The DNA of the CDR3 is TGTGCCAGTAGTACGACAGGGCCCAATCAGCCCCAGCATTTT. Translation: CASSTTGPNQPQHF.

Points on this clonotype: This beta chain is a stray read from a library made for alpha chains; its abundance is not meaningful. The V call is TRBV7-2, the J call TRBJ2-5, with 7 bases aligning to TRBD2. Germline CDR1 reads SGHTA; CDR2 reads FQGNSA. The CDR3 contains 14 residues. V lost 7 bases, J lost 5 bases, and 10 bases stayed unmatched. CDR3 sequence reads: CASNPQGGSETQYF. The CDR3 DNA is TGTGCCAGCAATCCCCAGGGAGGGTCCGAGACCCAGTACTTC.

With respect to this clonotype: Since it is a stray read in a library aimed at alpha chains, this beta chain has a size that is not meaningful. The chain carries TRBV20-1 and TRBJ2-5, with D possibly matching TRBD2 (6 bases). With 5 bases removed from V and 5 bases from J, the gap between germline ends came to 15 bases. In germline, CDR1 is DFQATT, CDR2 SNEGSKA (reference sequence). The CDR3 length is 13 residues. CDR3 in amino acids: CSAPIGGRETQYF. DNA of the CDR3: TGCAGTGCTCCCATTGGGGGGAGGGAGACCCAGTACTTC.

In regard to this clonotype: This beta chain is an off-target read within a library intended for alpha chains, so its frequency means little. The chain employs TRBV19 and TRBJ2-5; TRBD1 aligns across 9 bases. CDR3 length: 14 residues. V lost 4 bases, J lost 2 bases, and 2 bases stayed unmatched. CDR1 is LNHDA and CDR2 is SQIVND in the germline V gene (reference sequence). CDR3 DNA: TGTGCCAGTAGTAGAGACAGGGGGCAAGAGACCCAGTACTTC. Its translation is CASSRDRGQETQYF.